The clone carrying this T cell receptor beta chain was observed many times. What it binds is unknown. The read ends 3 residues shy of where the CDR3 ends; the end is completed using the germline J gene. These data belong to a study of T cell clonality in common variable immunodeficiency. The study's findings and limits: CVID subjects had higher TCRbeta clonality than healthy controls, most marked in about a third. Shared TCRbeta clones were fewer between CVID subjects than controls. Authors noted CVID clonality's cause needs subpopulation repertoire sequencing.

Using immunoSEQ multiplex PCR, the repertoire was profiled, and TCRdb retains in-frame clones only, with some absent. Found here are approximately 50,000 clones, no singletons; the ten largest cover approximately 2%. V lost 0 bases and J lost 7, with 13 bases in between. CDR3 length: 15 amino acids. CDR1 is SGHRS, CDR2 YFSETQ, per germline. The V call is TRBV5-1, the J call TRBJ1-4, with unresolved D. Sequenced material: peripheral blood mononuclear cells. The origin of this receptor is a person aged 18 to 70 in good health. CDR3 protein: CASSLGQEVGEKLFF. The covered CDR3 bases are TGCGCCAGCAGCTTGGGCCAGGAGGTTGGTGAAAAA.